These 16 T cell receptor beta chains were sequenced from one sample in a study of T cells after yellow fever vaccination. TCRdb recomputed calls from the 5' RACE reads with MiXCR, one row per CDR3 protein. The table shows 500,000 to 700,000 distinct CDR3 sequences, with over 15% occurring only once. The material was PBMCs, obtained 15 days after the yellow fever booster vaccination. The receptor set was obtained from a man younger than 40 who received the YFV17D yellow fever vaccine.

The chain is built from TRBV4-1 and TRBJ2-5; TRBD2 matches at 9 bases. The CDR3 consists of 15 residues. V shed 2 bases, J shed 5 bases, and the junction held 6 bases outside the gene matches. Germline V gene sequence: CDR1 MGHRA, CDR2 YSYEKL. The CDR3 protein is CASSQLAGVGETQYF. CDR3 bases: TGCGCCAGCAGCCAATTAGCGGGAGTGGGGGAGACCCAGTACTTC.

Remarks on this clonotype: At one end the junction does not follow the germline gene, possibly because of a read error. This chain links TRBV7-7 with TRBJ2-7; no firm D call. There are 12 residues in the CDR3. CDR1 SSHAT and CDR2 FNYEAQ come from the germline V gene (reference sequence). The CDR3 sequence: CASTSLLYEQYF. The CDR3 bases are TGTGCTAGCACGAGTCTCCTTTACGAGCAGTACTTC.

V gene TRBV20-1 combines with J gene TRBJ2-5; TRBD2 is a possible D gene (5 bases). The V end lost 0 bases, the J end lost 5 bases, and 13 bases lay between the germline ends. The CDR3 covers 14 residues. Germline loops: CDR1 DFQATT, CDR2 SNEGSKA (reference sequence). The CDR3 sequence is CSARDRRTQETQYF. The CDR3 DNA sequence: TGCAGTGCTAGAGATCGGAGGACCCAGGAGACCCAGTACTTC.

The rearrangement uses TRBV20-1 and TRBJ2-2, with D perhaps TRBD2 (5 bases). The CDR3 length is 15 residues. V was trimmed by 6 bases and J by 0 bases, leaving 14 bases between them. CDR1 is DFQATT, CDR2 SNEGSKA, per germline (reference sequence). CDR3 in amino acids: CSASTLGANTGELFF. In DNA form, the CDR3 reads TGCAGTGCCAGTACTCTCGGGGCGAACACCGGGGAGCTGTTTTTT.

V usage is TRBV5-1 and J usage is TRBJ2-1; 8 positions match TRBD2. This CDR3 region has 15 residues. CDR1 and CDR2 from the germline V gene are SGHRS and YFSETQ. Trimming cost V 2 bases and J 3 bases; bases outside gene matches: 4. CDR3 DNA: TGCGCCAGCAGCTTTAGCGGGGCGATCTACAATGAGCAGTTCTTC. Amino acid sequence: CASSFSGAIYNEQFF.

This clonotype has only a few counts. The rearrangement joins TRBV15 to TRBJ2-2; 9 nucleotides align to TRBD2. This CDR3 contains 18 residues. Unmatched junction bases numbered 8, after V lost 0 bases and J lost 3 bases. CDR1 and CDR2 from the germline V gene are LNHNV and YYDKDF (reference sequence). CDR3 sequence reads: CATSRDKGSGRYTGELFF. CDR3 nucleotide sequence: TGTGCCACCAGCAGAGATAAAGGAAGCGGGAGGTACACCGGGGAGCTGTTTTTT.

This clonotype was observed a few times. The rearrangement joins TRBV29-1 to TRBJ2-3; possible D gene TRBD1, 7 bases. Germline V CDR1 and CDR2: SQVTM, ANQGSEA. This CDR3 has 14 residues. V shed 4 bases and J shed 2 bases, with 13 bases lying between them. The CDR3 here is CSVGQGGPTDTQYF. As DNA, the CDR3 is TGCAGCGTTGGGCAGGGGGGACCCACAGATACGCAGTATTTT.

J is TRBJ1-1 and V is TRBV11-2; D is undetermined. The V end was cut by 3 bases, the J end by 6 bases, with 11 bases between. The CDR3 is 13 amino acids. Looked up from germline, CDR1 is SGHAT and CDR2 is FQNNGV. The CDR3 DNA sequence: TGTGCCAGCAGCTTGGACGGAATCCCTGAAGCTTTCTTT. The encoded protein is CASSLDGIPEAFF.

V gene TRBV6-5 combines with J gene TRBJ1-1; no clear D gene. The CDR3 has 13 residues. V was cut by 2 bases and J by 0 bases, with 4 bases left in between. The germline V gene encodes CDR1 MNHEY and CDR2 SVGAGI. The CDR3 loop is CASSYGMNTEAFF. CDR3 DNA: TGTGCCAGCAGTTACGGAATGAACACTGAAGCTTTCTTT.

This clonotype was detected only a few times. The rearrangement joins TRBV6-6 to TRBJ2-7, with TRBD2 as a possible D gene (5 bases). CDR1 is MNHNY and CDR2 is SVGAGI in the germline V gene (reference sequence). The V and J ends lost 4 bases and 5 bases respectively, with 12 bases between them. The CDR3 covers 13 residues. CDR3 in DNA: TGTGCCAGCAGTTCCCCGGGAACTCACGAGCAGTACTTC. Translation: CASSSPGTHEQYF.

This clonotype has just a few counts. V usage is TRBV4-3 and J usage is TRBJ2-5; 7 bases fit TRBD1. V was clipped by 4 bases and J by 9 bases; unmatched bases: 8. The CDR3 covers 13 residues. Germline CDR1 is LGHNA and CDR2 is YSLEER. The CDR3 DNA reads TGCGCCAGCAGCCCGGACAGTCAGGGGGCCCAGTACTTC. Translated: CASSPDSQGAQYF.

Only a few counts were recorded for this clonotype. The CDR3 region has the DNA TGCAGTGCTAGGCTCGGGAAGGCGGATACGCAGTATTTT. Translated, it gives CSARLGKADTQYF. This chain links TRBV20-1 with TRBJ2-3, with D perhaps TRBD2 (5 bases). Deletions cut 3 bases from V and 6 bases from J, with 13 bases between. The CDR3 is 13 residues long. CDR1 and CDR2 from the germline V gene are DFQATT and SNEGSKA (reference sequence).

The chain combines TRBV29-1 with TRBJ2-5; 11 bases match TRBD1. Per the germline V gene, CDR1 is SQVTM and CDR2 is ANQGSEA. After removal of 0 bases from V and 3 bases from J, the junction contained 3 bases not matched to a gene. The CDR3 loop spans 15 amino acids. The CDR3: CSVEEGQGGKETQYF. For the CDR3, the DNA is TGCAGCGTTGAAGAGGGACAGGGGGGCAAAGAGACCCAGTACTTC.

The V and J genes are TRBV5-4 and TRBJ2-1; 11 bases match TRBD2. The V gene's germline CDR1 is SGHNT and CDR2 YYREEE (reference sequence). The CDR3 is 16 amino acids. J was trimmed by 7 bases and V by 0 bases; bases with no gene match: 6. The CDR3 loop is CASSLDLAGGSNEQFF. The CDR3 bases are TGTGCCAGCAGCTTGGACCTAGCGGGAGGTAGTAATGAGCAGTTCTTC.

This clonotype showed up just a few times. V and J are TRBV6-2 or TRBV6-3 and TRBJ1-1; D perhaps matches TRBD1 (5 bases). Trimming removed 6 bases from V and 0 bases from J, with 17 bases in between. From germline, CDR1 is MNHEY and CDR2 SVGEGT. This CDR3 contains 16 residues. The CDR3 bases are TGTGCCAGCAGAGTCGGGGCTCGAGAGGTGAACACTGAAGCTTTCTTT. This translates into CASRVGAREVNTEAFF.

The CDR3 DNA is TGCAGTGCTAGAGATCTCAAGACTACCGAAAAGGGGGCAGATACGCAGTATTTT. Its protein product is CSARDLKTTEKGADTQYF. This chain joins TRBV20-1 and TRBJ2-3; a possible D gene is TRBD1 (6 bases). V was shortened by 0 bases and J by 4 bases, with 23 bases between the two germline ends. Germline V gene data show CDR1 as DFQATT and CDR2 as SNEGSKA (reference sequence). CDR3 size: 18 residues.